This T cell receptor (beta chain) was sequenced for a study of neurological immune-mediated disorders. Germline values: CDR1 SGHRS, CDR2 YFSETQ. V was trimmed by 6 bases and J by 5 bases, leaving 9 bases between them. This CDR3 has 12 residues. TCRdb passed the 5' RACE reads through MiXCR, listing each CDR3 protein once. The data contain roughly 100,000 distinct CDR3 sequences, roughly 3.5% of them singletons. At least ten counts were recorded for this clonotype. The rearrangement uses TRBV5-1 and TRBJ2-1; no firm D call. The sequenced sample consisted of PBMCs. This clonotype originated in a woman between 45 and 60 years old with multiple sclerosis. CDR3 amino acids: CASNELNNEQFF. For the CDR3, the DNA is TGCGCCAGCAATGAGTTGAACAATGAGCAGTTCTTC.